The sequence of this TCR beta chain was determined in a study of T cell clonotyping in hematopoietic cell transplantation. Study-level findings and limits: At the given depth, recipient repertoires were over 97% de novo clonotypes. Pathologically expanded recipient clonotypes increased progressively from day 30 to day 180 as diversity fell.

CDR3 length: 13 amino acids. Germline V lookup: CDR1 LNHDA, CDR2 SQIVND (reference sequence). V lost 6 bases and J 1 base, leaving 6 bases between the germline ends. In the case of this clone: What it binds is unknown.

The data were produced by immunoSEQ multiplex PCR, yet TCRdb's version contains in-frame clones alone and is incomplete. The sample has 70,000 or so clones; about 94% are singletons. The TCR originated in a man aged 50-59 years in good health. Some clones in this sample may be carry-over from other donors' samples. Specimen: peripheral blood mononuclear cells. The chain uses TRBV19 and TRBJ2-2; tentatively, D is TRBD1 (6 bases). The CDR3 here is CASRTGNTGELFF. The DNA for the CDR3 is TGTGCCAGTAGGACAGGGAACACCGGGGAGCTGTTTTTT.